This T cell receptor (beta chain) stems from a study of siplizumab effects on memory and regulatory T cells. The CDR3 loop spans 16 amino acids. With 5 bases removed from V and 1 base from J, the gap between germline ends came to 16 bases. Per the germline V gene, CDR1 is MDHEN and CDR2 is SYDVKM. Sequencing was performed with immunoSEQ multiplex PCR; in TCRdb, only in-frame clones are kept and a portion is missing. Of fewer than 30,000 clones in the sample, around 84% were seen once. The origin of this receptor is a human donor in good health. The sequenced material came from memory CD4+ T cells sorted from blood. The V gene is TRBV28, the J gene TRBJ2-3, with D possibly called TRBD1 or TRBD2 (6 bases each). The CDR3 sequence: CASSAPGASRTDTQYF. The DNA for the CDR3 is TGTGCCAGCAGTGCTCCGGGGGCTTCTCGCACAGATACGCAGTATTTT.